The 5 T cell receptor beta chains below were found in one sample sequenced in a study of T cells expressing NK-cell markers. TCRdb reprocessed the 5' RACE reads; each CDR3 protein has one entry and no DNA is given. The table lists about 160,000 distinct CDR3 sequences, with 18% in the top ten. The sample comprised blood T cells: a sorted CD56 or NKG2C T cell subset, CD4+ or CD8+ T cells, or bulk PBMC T cells (not recorded which). Receptor source: a woman between 18 and 70 years old in good health.

The rearrangement uses TRBV5-6 and TRBJ2-3; the D call of TRBD2 rests on TCRdb alone, since no DNA is present to check it. CDR1 and CDR2 (germline): SGHDT, YYEEEE. The CDR3 covers 17 residues. CDR3 region: CASSNTQVYLPKDTQYF.

This chain links TRBV10-3 with TRBJ2-2; the TCRdb D gene call, TRBD2, has no DNA to confirm it. The CDR3 runs to 15 residues. Germline CDR1 reads ENHRY; CDR2 reads SYGVKD. CDR3: CAISMGLAGPGELFF.

The chain combines TRBV5-4 with TRBJ1-2; the TCRdb call, TRBD1, lacks DNA for checking. This CDR3 comprises 12 residues. CDR1 SGHNT and CDR2 YYREEE come from the germline V gene (reference sequence). CDR3 loop: CASSADGNGYTF.

The V and J genes are TRBV27 and TRBJ1-2. This CDR3 is 13 amino acids long. Germline assignment: CDR1 MNHEY and CDR2 SMNVEV (reference sequence). The CDR3 region is CASSTASNYGYTF.

The chain has TRBV5-1 and TRBJ2-3; the D gene TCRdb calls, TRBD2, cannot be checked with no DNA. Per germline, CDR1 SGHRS and CDR2 YFSETQ. This CDR3 has 15 amino acids. CDR3 sequence reads: CASSWGTSGTDTQYF.